The 3 T cell receptor beta chains below all came from one sample that was sequenced in a study of blood T cell repertoires in COVID-19. TCRdb keeps only in-frame clones here, not all; method: immunoSEQ multiplex PCR. The sample consists of 55,000 to 90,000 clones, around 82% of them appearing once. Material for sequencing was peripheral blood. The receptors originated from a woman aged 60-75 years with acute or convalescent COVID-19.

In DNA, the CDR3 is TGTGCCAGCAGCACGACTAGCGGGGGATACGAGCAGTACTTC. The encoded protein is CASSTTSGGYEQYF. V usage is TRBV6-5 and J usage is TRBJ2-7, with TRBD2 matching over 12 bases. V lost 6 bases and J lost 4; bases outside the gene matches: 4. The germline V gene has CDR1 MNHEY and CDR2 SVGAGI. The CDR3 runs to 14 residues.

The J gene is TRBJ1-5, the V gene TRBV24-1; 7 nucleotides line up with TRBD1. CDR1 and CDR2 (germline): KGHDR, SFDVKD. V shed 4 bases and J 4 bases; nucleotides not matched to a gene: 6. This CDR3 is built from 15 residues. This CDR3 reads CATSDSQGVNQPQHF. The DNA of the CDR3 is TGTGCCACCAGTGACTCGCAGGGGGTGAATCAGCCCCAGCATTTT.

Only one count was recorded for this clone. The V call is TRBV14, the J call TRBJ1-2; maybe TRBD1 (6 bases). Germline CDR1 reads SGHDN; CDR2 reads FVKESK. V was cut by 1 base and J by 8 bases, with 14 bases left in between. The CDR3 is 14 amino acids. CDR3 protein: CASSQVAGAGGYTF. In DNA form, the CDR3 reads TGTGCCAGCAGCCAAGTCGCGGGGGCGGGCGGCTACACCTTC.